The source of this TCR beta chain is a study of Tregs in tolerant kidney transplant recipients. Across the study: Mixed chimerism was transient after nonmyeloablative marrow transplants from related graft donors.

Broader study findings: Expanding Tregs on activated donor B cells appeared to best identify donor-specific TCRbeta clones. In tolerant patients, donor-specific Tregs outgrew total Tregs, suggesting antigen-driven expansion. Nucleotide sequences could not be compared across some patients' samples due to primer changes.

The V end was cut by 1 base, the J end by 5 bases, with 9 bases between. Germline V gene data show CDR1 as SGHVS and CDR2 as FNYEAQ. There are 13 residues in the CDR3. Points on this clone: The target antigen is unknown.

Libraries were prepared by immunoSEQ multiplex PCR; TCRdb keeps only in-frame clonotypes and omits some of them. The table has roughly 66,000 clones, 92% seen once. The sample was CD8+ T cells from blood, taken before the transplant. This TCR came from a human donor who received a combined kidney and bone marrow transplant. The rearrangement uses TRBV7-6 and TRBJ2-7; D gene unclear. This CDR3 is CASSLVESNEQYF. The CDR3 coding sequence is TGTGCCAGCAGCTTAGTGGAGTCGAACGAGCAGTACTTC.